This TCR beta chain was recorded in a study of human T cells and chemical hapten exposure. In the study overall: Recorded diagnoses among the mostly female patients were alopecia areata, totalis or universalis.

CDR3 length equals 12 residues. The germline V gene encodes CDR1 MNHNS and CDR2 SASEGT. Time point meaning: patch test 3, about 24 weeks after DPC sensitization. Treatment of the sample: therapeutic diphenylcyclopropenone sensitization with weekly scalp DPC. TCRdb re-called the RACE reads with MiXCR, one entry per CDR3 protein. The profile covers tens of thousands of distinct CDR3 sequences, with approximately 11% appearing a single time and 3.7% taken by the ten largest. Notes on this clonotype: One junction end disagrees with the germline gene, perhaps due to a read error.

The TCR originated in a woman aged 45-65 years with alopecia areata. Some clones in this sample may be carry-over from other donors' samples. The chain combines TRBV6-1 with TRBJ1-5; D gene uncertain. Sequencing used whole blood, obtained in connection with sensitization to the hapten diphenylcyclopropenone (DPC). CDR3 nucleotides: TGTGCCAGCAGTGAAGGTCGGCAGCCCCGGCATTTT. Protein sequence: CASSEGRQPRHF.